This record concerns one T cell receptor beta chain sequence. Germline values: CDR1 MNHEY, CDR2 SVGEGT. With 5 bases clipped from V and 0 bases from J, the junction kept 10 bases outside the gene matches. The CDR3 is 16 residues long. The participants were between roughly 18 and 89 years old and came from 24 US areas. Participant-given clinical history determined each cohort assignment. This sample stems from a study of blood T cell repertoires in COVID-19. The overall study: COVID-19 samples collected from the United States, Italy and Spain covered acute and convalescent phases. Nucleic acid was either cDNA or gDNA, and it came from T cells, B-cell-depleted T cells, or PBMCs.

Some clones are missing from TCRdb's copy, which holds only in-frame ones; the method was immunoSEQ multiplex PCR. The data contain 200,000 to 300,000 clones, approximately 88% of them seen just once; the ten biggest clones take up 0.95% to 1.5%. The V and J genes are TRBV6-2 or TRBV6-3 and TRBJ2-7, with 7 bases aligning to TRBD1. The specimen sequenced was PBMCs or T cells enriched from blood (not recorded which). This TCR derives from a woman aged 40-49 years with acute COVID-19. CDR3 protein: CASSARQGLSSYEQYV. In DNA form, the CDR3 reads TGTGCCAGCAGTGCCAGACAGGGCCTAAGCTCCTACGAGCAGTACGTC.